These 3 T cell receptor beta chains share one sample of origin, sequenced in a study of T cell responses to AZD1222 COVID-19 vaccine. Profiling relied on immunoSEQ multiplex PCR, and the TCRdb table lists in-frame clones only, not all of them. Here the sample spans tens of thousands of clones, 80% being singletons. Sequenced material: peripheral blood, taken 28 days after the second AZD1222 dose. These receptors were collected from an adult who received the AZD1222 COVID-19 vaccine.

V is TRBV5-1 and J is TRBJ2-1, with D unresolved. The CDR3 covers 14 residues. Trimming removed 0 bases at V and 0 bases at J, with 4 bases between. CDR1 and CDR2 (germline): SGHRS, YFSETQ. The CDR3 coding sequence is TGCGCCAGCAGCTTGGGGGGCTCCTACAATGAGCAGTTCTTC. Translated: CASSLGGSYNEQFF.

V gene TRBV5-1 combines with J gene TRBJ2-3; a weak D match, TRBD2 (7 bases). There are 16 residues in the CDR3. CDR1 and CDR2 (germline): SGHRS, YFSETQ. The ends were cut back, 3 bases at V and 0 bases at J, with 14 bases in the middle. This CDR3 reads CASSSWGGLSTDTQYF. The CDR3 nucleotides are TGCGCCAGCAGCTCGTGGGGGGGCCTAAGCACAGATACGCAGTATTTT.

This clone was counted a single time. V is TRBV12-1 and J is TRBJ1-1. TRBV12-1 is an annotated pseudogene. CDR3 size: 14 residues. The CDR3 sequence: CASSFVPLNTEAFF. CDR3 in DNA: TGTGCCAGCAGCTTTGTTCCGTTGAACACTGAAGCTTTCTTT.